This T cell receptor (beta chain) was observed in a study of blood T cell repertoires in COVID-19. Germline lookup yields CDR1 SEHNR and CDR2 FQNEAQ (reference sequence). The CDR3 totals 16 residues. Between the trimmed V and J ends, which lost 1 base and 5 bases, there was a span of 15 bases. The repertoire was sequenced with immunoSEQ multiplex PCR; TCRdb's copy has only in-frame clones and lacks some. This sample carries about 380,000 clones, roughly 91% of them seen once, and the ten largest clones take 1.2%. Material: PBMCs or T cells enriched from blood (not recorded which). The source is a woman between 18 and 30 years old who had recovered from COVID-19. The V call is TRBV7-9, the J call TRBJ1-5, with a tentative D call TRBD1 (5 bases). This CDR3 reads CASSLGQSSFYQPQHF. The CDR3 DNA follows: TGTGCCAGCAGCTTAGGACAGTCCAGTTTTTATCAGCCCCAGCATTTT.